The 31 T cell receptor beta chains reported below all come from one sample, sequenced in a study of cytomegalovirus exposure and HLA in healthy donors. Assay: immunoSEQ multiplex PCR; the TCRdb copy retains only in-frame clones and omits some. The table lists 92,000 or so clones, approximately 96% of them singletons. Material for sequencing was PBMCs. The origin of the receptors is a man aged 18 to 30 in good health and CMV-seronegative.

The J gene is TRBJ2-7, the V gene TRBV28, with D possibly being TRBD2 (7 bases). Trimming pared 5 bases from V and 0 bases from J, leaving 14 bases between. Germline V CDR1 and CDR2: MDHEN, SYDVKM. The CDR3 is 15 residues long. CDR3 sequence (DNA): TGTGCCAGCAGTCTCGGGGGGCCAAGCTCCTACGAGCAGTACTTC. As protein: CASSLGGPSSYEQYF.

The chain is built from TRBV7-2 and TRBJ2-7; 7 positions agree with TRBD2. The CDR3 is made up of 15 amino acids. V was clipped by 1 base and J by 3 bases; unmatched bases: 6. Per the germline V gene, CDR1 is SGHTA and CDR2 is FQGNSA. The CDR3 DNA follows: TGTGCCAGCAGCTTAGGGCCTAGCGGTTACTACGAGCAGTACGTC. Its translation: CASSLGPSGYYEQYV.

V gene TRBV9 combines with J gene TRBJ2-1; D is perhaps TRBD2 (6 bases). The germline CDR1 and CDR2 sequences are SGDLS and YYNGEE. This CDR3 is built from 14 residues. V was shortened by 0 bases and J by 5 bases, with 9 bases between the two germline ends. DNA of the CDR3: TGTGCCAGCAGCGTAGGTAGCGGAGACAATGAGCAGTTCTTC. Protein: CASSVGSGDNEQFF.

This clone came up once. The rearrangement joins TRBV7-9 to TRBJ2-1, with 8 bases aligning to TRBD2. The CDR3 contains 16 residues. Per germline, CDR1 SEHNR and CDR2 FQNEAQ (reference sequence). Trimming cost V 6 bases and J 6 bases; bases outside gene matches: 13. CDR3 nucleotides: TGTGCCAGCAGGGCAGAGTCTGGCGGGAGGTTCAATGAGCAGTTCTTC. This translates into CASRAESGGRFNEQFF. Complete variable domain (other parts from reference TRBV7-9 and TRBJ2-1): DTGVSQNPRHKITKRGQNVTFRCDPISEHNRLYWYRQTLGQGPEFLTYFQNEAQLEKSRLLSDRFSAERPKGSFSTLEIQRTEQGDSAMYLCASRAESGGRFNEQFFGPGTRLTVL.

This clone was counted a single time. The rearrangement uses TRBV19 and TRBJ2-3; a weak D match, TRBD2 (5 bases). Germline CDR1 LNHDA, CDR2 SQIVND (reference sequence). CDR3 length: 15 residues. Trimming stripped 7 bases from V and 0 bases from J, with 14 bases between. CDR3 sequence: CASKWASSSTDTQYF. CDR3 bases: TGTGCCAGTAAGTGGGCTAGCAGTAGCACAGATACGCAGTATTTT.

This rearrangement joins TRBV18 to TRBJ2-3; TRBD1 is a possible D gene (5 bases). Germline V lookup: CDR1 KGHSH, CDR2 LQKENI. V was pared by 6 bases and J by 0 bases, with 10 bases between. The CDR3 consists of 14 residues. In nucleotides, the CDR3 is TGTGCCAGCTCGAAGGGGCCTAGCACAGATACGCAGTATTTT. It codes for CASSKGPSTDTQYF.

The chain combines TRBV2 with TRBJ2-5; weak D call: TRBD1 (5 bases). The germline V gene encodes CDR1 SNHLY and CDR2 FYNNEI. Trimming took off 4 bases at V and 2 bases at J, with 11 bases between the two ends. The CDR3 totals 14 residues. The DNA for the CDR3 is TGTGCCAGCAGTGGGCAGGGTTATCAAGAGACCCAGTACTTC. Its protein product is CASSGQGYQETQYF.

This rearrangement joins TRBV7-2 to TRBJ2-7; 8 nucleotides agree with TRBD2. V trimming: 0 bases; J trimming: 6 bases; junction bases outside the gene matches: 19. The CDR3 is 19 residues long. From germline, CDR1 is SGHTA and CDR2 FQGNSA. CDR3 region: CASSLARVAGLGLSSEQYF. The CDR3 nucleotides are TGTGCCAGCAGCTTAGCGCGGGTAGCGGGACTCGGTTTGTCGTCCGAGCAGTACTTC.

The chain recombines TRBV11-3 with TRBJ1-1; 7 bases align to TRBD1. CDR3 length: 15 amino acids. Germline V lookup: CDR1 SGHNT, CDR2 YENEEA. V lost 2 bases, J lost 4 bases, and 7 bases stayed unmatched. The CDR3 region is CASSLTLGTATEAFF. The CDR3 bases are TGTGCCAGCAGCTTAACCCTTGGGACAGCCACTGAAGCTTTCTTT.

Comments on this clone: One end of the junction is discordant with germline, which a read error may explain. The V call is TRBV7-7, the J call TRBJ2-2, with D perhaps matching TRBD2 (5 bases). The CDR3 runs 15 residues. CDR1 and CDR2 from the germline V gene are SSHAT and FNYEAQ (reference sequence). CDR3 sequence (DNA): TGTGCTAGCAGCTTAAATACGGGAAACACCGGGGAGCTGTTTTTT. It specifies CASSLNTGNTGELFF.

This chain links TRBV27 with TRBJ2-1; the match to TRBD1 covers 9 bases. Trimming took 5 bases from V and 6 from J; bases not matched to a gene: 8. This CDR3 is 15 amino acids long. Germline assignment: CDR1 MNHEY and CDR2 SMNVEV (reference sequence). CDR3 amino acids: CASSTRQGGGNEQFF. The DNA of the CDR3 is TGTGCCAGCAGTACCCGACAGGGGGGCGGCAATGAGCAGTTCTTC.

The genes are TRBV7-9 and TRBJ1-1; D gene unclear. This CDR3 comprises 14 residues. Per germline, CDR1 SEHNR and CDR2 FQNEAQ (reference sequence). The ends were cut back, 5 bases at V and 3 bases at J, with 13 bases in the middle. CDR3 loop: CASSPTRVHTEAFF. CDR3 coding DNA: TGTGCCAGCAGCCCAACGAGGGTACACACTGAAGCTTTCTTT.

CDR3 residues: CATSNLRGVGAQYF. The DNA for the CDR3 is TGTGCCACCAGCAACCTCAGGGGGGTCGGGGCCCAGTACTTC. The V gene is TRBV15, the J gene TRBJ2-5; weak D call: TRBD1 (7 bases). V lost 4 bases and J lost 9, with 18 bases in between. Germline V gene lookup returns CDR1 LNHNV and CDR2 YYDKDF (reference sequence). The CDR3 is 14 amino acids.

The chain couples TRBV5-1 to TRBJ2-1; D not certain. The CDR3 consists of 16 residues. Germline loops: CDR1 SGHRS, CDR2 YFSETQ. V shed 0 bases and J shed 2 bases, with 12 bases lying between them. Written as DNA, the CDR3 is TGCGCCAGCAGCTTGGCCGAGAGGATAGCCTACAATGAGCAGTTCTTC. Its translation: CASSLAERIAYNEQFF.

V gene TRBV27 combines with J gene TRBJ2-3; TRBD2 agrees at 9 bases. Looked up from germline, CDR1 is MNHEY and CDR2 is SMNVEV (reference sequence). The V and J ends lost 8 bases and 2 bases, in that order; junction bases with no gene match: 5. CDR3 length: 14 residues. The CDR3 protein is CASGAGGHTDTQYF. The CDR3 DNA reads TGTGCCAGCGGAGCGGGAGGACACACAGATACGCAGTATTTT.

V is TRBV6-5 and J is TRBJ1-2, with a weak D call TRBD1 (6 bases). CDR1 is MNHEY, CDR2 SVGAGI, per germline. The CDR3 contains 14 residues. V was trimmed by 5 bases and J by 5 bases, leaving 15 bases between them. The CDR3 reads CASSRTALGYGYTF. CDR3 DNA sequence: TGTGCCAGCAGTCGGACAGCGCTGGGATATGGCTACACCTTC.

The chain uses TRBV7-8 and TRBJ2-7; 7 nucleotides align to TRBD1. This CDR3 contains 20 residues. Losses at the gene ends were 3 bases for V and 0 bases for J; bases not matched to a gene: 20. CDR1 and CDR2 (germline): SGHVS, FQNEAQ. CDR3 sequence: CASSFFRFVSGQRSSYEQYF. CDR3 sequence (DNA): TGTGCCAGCAGCTTTTTTCGCTTCGTATCGGGACAGAGAAGCTCCTACGAGCAGTACTTC.

This chain connects TRBV5-1 to TRBJ1-4; no clear D gene. There are 14 residues in the CDR3. Germline V gives CDR1 SGHRS, CDR2 YFSETQ. V gave up 4 bases and J gave up 5 bases, with 12 bases separating them. The CDR3, as DNA: TGCGCCAGCAGCCGAGGGCAGATAAATGAAAAACTGTTTTTT. Its protein product is CASSRGQINEKLFF.

J is TRBJ1-1 and V is TRBV19, with D possibly being TRBD1 (6 bases). The CDR3 totals 14 residues. In germline, CDR1 is LNHDA, CDR2 SQIVND (reference sequence). Between the trimmed V and J ends, which lost 4 bases and 1 base, there was a span of 10 bases. The CDR3 nucleotides read TGTGCCAGTAGTACGGACAGTGGGAACACTGAAGCTTTCTTT. The encoded protein is CASSTDSGNTEAFF.

The chain recombines TRBV18 with TRBJ1-1, with a possible D match to TRBD1 (5 bases). Trimming pared 2 bases from V and 3 bases from J, leaving 13 bases between. The germline gives CDR1 KGHSH, CDR2 LQKENI. This CDR3 is built from 15 residues. CDR3 residues: CASSPNTGSDTEAFF. CDR3 nucleotide sequence: TGTGCCAGCTCACCAAATACAGGATCCGACACTGAAGCTTTCTTT.

The chain is built from TRBV5-4 and TRBJ2-1, with D possibly TRBD2 on 6 matching bases. Germline V gene data show CDR1 as SGHNT and CDR2 as YYREEE (reference sequence). V shed 5 bases and J shed 0 bases, with 12 bases lying between them. The CDR3 runs 15 residues. The CDR3 DNA reads TGTGCCAGCAGTGGGGGGTGGAGCTCCTACAATGAGCAGTTCTTC. Its protein product is CASSGGWSSYNEQFF.

The rearrangement uses TRBV7-3 and TRBJ2-7; 9 positions agree with TRBD2. V gave up 4 bases and J gave up 3 bases; unmatched junction bases: 7. Germline-derived CDR1 and CDR2 are SGHTA and FQGTGA. CDR3 length equals 15 residues. The CDR3 DNA sequence: TGTGCCAGCAGCTCCGGCGGAGCGGGAGGCTACGAGCAGTACTTC. As protein: CASSSGGAGGYEQYF.

V gene TRBV6-5 combines with J gene TRBJ1-5; tentatively, D is TRBD1 (6 bases). Germline loops: CDR1 MNHEY, CDR2 SVGAGI. Trimming left V 5 bases short and J 9 bases short, with 14 bases between. The CDR3 totals 13 residues. The CDR3 loop reads CASSRRGGGPQHF. CDR3 nucleotides: TGTGCCAGCAGTCGTAGGGGAGGGGGGCCCCAGCATTTT.

In this sample, this clone turned up a few times. This chain joins TRBV28 and TRBJ2-7; D is perhaps TRBD2 (5 bases). The CDR3 totals 14 residues. Germline assignment: CDR1 MDHEN and CDR2 SYDVKM. With 5 bases removed from V and 5 bases from J, the gap between germline ends came to 16 bases. The CDR3 DNA sequence: TGTGCCAGCAGTCCTAGGAGAGGAGGCCACGAGCAGTACGTC. It specifies CASSPRRGGHEQYV.

This sequence joins TRBV5-6 and TRBJ1-2, with D maybe TRBD1 (5 bases). There are 13 residues in the CDR3. Trimming left V 2 bases short and J 3 bases short, with 8 bases between. Germline assignment: CDR1 SGHDT and CDR2 YYEEEE. Written as DNA, the CDR3 is TGTGCCAGCAGCTTAAGGGGATACTATGGCTACACCTTC. Translated: CASSLRGYYGYTF.

The chain is built from TRBV21-1 and TRBJ2-7; TRBD1, the table's D call, was not compared with the DNA. TRBV21-1 is noted as a pseudogene. This CDR3 is built from 15 residues. The CDR3 DNA reads TGTGCCAGCAGCAATCGGACAGACATTCCCTACGAGCAGTACGTC. Translated, it gives CASSNRTDIPYEQYV.

CDR3 protein: CASSLGDKLNKKDILGEQYV. The DNA for the CDR3 is TGTGCCAGCAGCTTGGGGGATAAACTAAATAAAAAGGACATCCTGGGCGAGCAGTACGTC. The chain combines TRBV5-5 with TRBJ2-7; tentatively, D is TRBD1 (5 bases). V was clipped by 0 bases and J by 6 bases, with 31 bases between them. CDR3 size: 20 residues. Germline assignment: CDR1 SGHKS and CDR2 YYEKEE (reference sequence).

This clone was found once. The chain joins TRBV7-6 to TRBJ1-5; 7 nucleotides agree with TRBD1. CDR3 length equals 15 residues. The J segment lost 4 bases and the V segment lost 4 bases, leaving 7 bases of the junction unmatched. CDR1 is SGHVS, CDR2 FNYEAQ, per germline. The CDR3 spells CASSSRQGENQPQHF. The CDR3 DNA is TGTGCCAGCAGCTCCCGACAGGGAGAGAATCAGCCCCAGCATTTT. Filled out from reference TRBV7-6 and TRBJ1-5, the complete variable domain reads GAGVSQSPRYKVTKRGQDVALRCDPISGHVSLYWYRQALGQGPEFLTYFNYEAQQDKSGLPNDRFSAERPEGSISTLTIQRTEQRDSAMYRCASSSRQGENQPQHFGDGTRLSIL.

This clone has a single count. The chain employs TRBV7-2 and TRBJ1-1; no clear D. V lost 4 bases to trimming and J lost 11 bases, with 17 bases between them. This CDR3 is built from 13 residues. Germline values: CDR1 SGHTA, CDR2 FQGNSA. DNA for the CDR3: TGTGCCAGCAGCTCCGGCCGTTCAAGAGCGGCTTTCTTT. Translation: CASSSGRSRAAFF.

The J gene is TRBJ2-1, the V gene TRBV5-1, with D possibly matching TRBD2 (5 bases). This CDR3 comprises 16 residues. V gave up 5 bases and J gave up 0 bases, with 15 bases separating them. Germline CDR1 and CDR2: SGHRS and YFSETQ. CDR3 protein: CASRKSGGSSYNEQFF. CDR3 DNA: TGCGCCAGCAGAAAAAGCGGAGGTAGCTCCTACAATGAGCAGTTCTTC.

The chain carries TRBV9 and TRBJ1-3; D may be TRBD1 (5 bases). CDR1 SGDLS and CDR2 YYNGEE come from the germline V gene. Trimming took 7 bases from V and 1 from J, leaving 9 bases between them. The CDR3 sequence is 13 residues long. The CDR3 nucleotides are TGTGCCAGCGGGGCAGTTTCTGGAAACACCATATATTTT. The encoded protein is CASGAVSGNTIYF.